These 21 T cell receptor beta chains came from one sample sequenced in a study of human T cells and chemical hapten exposure. Time point given: pre-sensitization, week 0. Treatment defined: therapeutic diphenylcyclopropenone sensitization with weekly scalp DPC. In TCRdb, the RACE reads were re-called with MiXCR into one record per CDR3 protein. Of nearly 110,000 distinct CDR3 sequences listed, around 10% are singletons. The source was whole blood, collected in connection with sensitization to the hapten diphenylcyclopropenone (DPC). These receptors were collected from a woman aged 45-60 years with alopecia areata. Some clones in this sample may be carry-over from other donors' samples.

The chain uses TRBV12-3 or TRBV12-4 and TRBJ2-1, with D hard to call. Trimming pared 3 bases from V and 4 bases from J, leaving 10 bases between. The CDR3 has 14 amino acids. The CDR3 DNA reads TGTGCCAGCAGTTTTTCCCGGGTGTACAATGAGCAGTTCTTC. As protein: CASSFSRVYNEQFF.

This clonotype has just a few counts. The chain employs TRBV6-5 and TRBJ2-4, with D maybe TRBD2 (6 bases). Germline V CDR1 and CDR2: MNHEY, SVGAGI. The CDR3 consists of 15 residues. V was cut by 7 bases and J by 8 bases, with 21 bases left in between. CDR3 DNA sequence: TGTGCCAGCACACAATTTGGGGGGTCTGGGGACATTCAGTACTTC. Translation gives CASTQFGGSGDIQYF.

The chain is built from TRBV5-5 and TRBJ1-1, with TRBD1 identical over 10 bases. Unmatched junction bases numbered 10, after V lost 4 bases and J lost 10 bases. The length of the CDR3 is 14 residues. The germline CDR1 and CDR2 sequences are SGHKS and YYEKEE (reference sequence). The CDR3 here is CASSGTGARGRAFF. As DNA, the CDR3 is TGTGCCAGCAGCGGGACAGGGGCTCGGGGTAGAGCTTTCTTT.

In this sample, this clonotype turned up many times. The chain uses TRBV29-1 and TRBJ1-5, with a possible D match to TRBD1 (5 bases). This CDR3 is built from 12 residues. The germline V gene encodes CDR1 SQVTM and CDR2 ANQGSEA. V was trimmed by 7 bases and J by 7 bases, leaving 14 bases between them. CDR3 DNA sequence: TGCAGCGCAAGACAGATCGGGCAGCCCCAGCATTTT. Amino acids: CSARQIGQPQHF.

This clonotype appeared many times. The CDR3: CASSQEGQSYRTQYF. CDR3 bases: TGCGCCAGCAGCCAAGAGGGACAGTCCTACCGTACGCAGTATTTT. The V call is TRBV4-1, the J call TRBJ2-3, with TRBD1 matching 7 bases. This CDR3 has 15 residues. Germline V gives CDR1 MGHRA, CDR2 YSYEKL. Trimming cost V 0 bases and J 8 bases; bases outside gene matches: 8.

This clonotype was counted only a few times. This chain connects TRBV2 to TRBJ2-3; weak D call: TRBD2 (5 bases). Trimming removed 6 bases at V and 0 bases at J, with 13 bases between. Germline-derived CDR1 and CDR2 are SNHLY and FYNNEI. The CDR3 has 15 amino acids. CDR3 DNA: TGTGCCAGCAGCGAGGACGGACTGAGCACAGATACGCAGTATTTT. Translating gives CASSEDGLSTDTQYF.

This clonotype was seen a handful of times. The chain couples TRBV20-1 to TRBJ1-5; D ambiguous. V lost 1 base, J lost 4 bases, and 11 bases lay in between. The germline gives CDR1 DFQATT, CDR2 SNEGSKA (reference sequence). There are 14 residues in the CDR3. CDR3 DNA sequence: TGCAGTGCTAGAGGTGGAGATGAAAATCAGCCCCAGCATTTT. As protein: CSARGGDENQPQHF.

The chain uses TRBV7-8 and TRBJ2-3; D not resolved. This CDR3 has 12 residues. Germline CDR1 reads SGHVS; CDR2 reads FQNEAQ. Trimming pared 4 bases from V and 5 bases from J, leaving 7 bases between. The CDR3 is CASSWYGDTQYF. DNA of the CDR3: TGTGCCAGCAGCTGGTATGGAGATACGCAGTATTTT.

The chain carries TRBV18 and TRBJ2-3; D uncertain. CDR3 length: 13 residues. Trimming took off 6 bases at V and 2 bases at J, with 9 bases between the two ends. Per germline, CDR1 KGHSH and CDR2 LQKENI. CDR3 in DNA: TGTGCCAGCTCCTCGTCTATCACAGATACGCAGTATTTT. Protein: CASSSSITDTQYF.

The chain combines TRBV13 with TRBJ2-1; D not certain. This CDR3 is 14 amino acids long. Looked up from germline, CDR1 is PRHDT and CDR2 is FYEKMQ (reference sequence). The V and J ends lost 5 bases and 4 bases respectively, with 12 bases between them. As DNA, the CDR3 is TGTGCCAGCAGCACGTGGGGTTTATACAATGAGCAGTTCTTC. Protein: CASSTWGLYNEQFF. The whole variable domain, filled in from reference TRBV13 and TRBJ2-1, reads AAGVIQSPRHLIKEKRETATLKCYPIPRHDTVYWYQQGPGQDPQFLISFYEKMQSDKGSIPDRFSAQQFSDYHSELNMSSLELGDSALYFCASSTWGLYNEQFFGPGTRLTVL.

This clonotype was picked up a small number of times. The genes are TRBV28 and TRBJ2-5; no firm D call. This CDR3 has 12 amino acids. Trimming took off 5 bases at V and 5 bases at J, with 9 bases between the two ends. Germline V gives CDR1 MDHEN, CDR2 SYDVKM. Here the CDR3 reads CASSMNGETQYF. The CDR3 nucleotides are TGTGCCAGCAGTATGAACGGGGAGACCCAGTACTTC.

The sample holds many counts of this clonotype. V gene TRBV29-1 combines with J gene TRBJ2-1; 12 bases line up with TRBD2. The V gene's germline CDR1 is SQVTM and CDR2 ANQGSEA. The length of the CDR3 is 12 residues. Trimming cost V 5 bases and J 12 bases; bases outside gene matches: 5. As DNA, the CDR3 is TGCAGCGTTCGACTAGCGGGGGATGTGCAGTTCTTC. This encodes CSVRLAGDVQFF.

This clonotype was seen only a few times. The V call is TRBV11-1, the J call TRBJ2-7; 11 positions match TRBD1. V shed 3 bases and J 2 bases; nucleotides not matched to a gene: 3. The CDR3 runs to 15 residues. CDR1 and CDR2 from the germline V gene are SGHAT and FQDESV (reference sequence). CDR3 residues: CASSFGTGGPYEQYF. As DNA, the CDR3 is TGTGCCAGCAGCTTTGGGACAGGGGGGCCCTACGAGCAGTACTTC.

This chain connects TRBV28 to TRBJ1-5; D may be TRBD1 (6 bases). The V gene lost 5 bases and the J gene lost 5 bases, with 10 bases spanning the gap. The CDR3 is made up of 13 amino acids. CDR1 and CDR2 (germline): MDHEN, SYDVKM. The CDR3 coding sequence is TGTGCCAGCAGTGCGGACAGTGATCAGCCCCAGCATTTT. Its translation: CASSADSDQPQHF.

This clonotype was detected a few times. The V call is TRBV12-3 or TRBV12-4, the J call TRBJ1-5; possibly TRBD1 for D (5 bases). The CDR3 is 13 amino acids. V was trimmed by 4 bases and J by 7 bases, leaving 11 bases between them. CDR3 coding DNA: TGTGCCAGCAGTTCGTCCCAGGGCCAGCCCCAGCATTTT. This encodes CASSSSQGQPQHF.

This chain joins TRBV7-2 and TRBJ2-1, with D perhaps matching TRBD2 (6 bases). Germline V gene data show CDR1 as SGHTA and CDR2 as FQGNSA. The CDR3 length is 15 residues. V was pared by 1 base and J by 4 bases, with 11 bases between. The CDR3: CASSLGLARYNEQFF. The CDR3 nucleotides read TGTGCCAGCAGCTTAGGCCTAGCGAGATACAATGAGCAGTTCTTC.

Ten or more counts support this clonotype. The chain carries TRBV20-1 and TRBJ2-7; no firm D call. The germline V gene has CDR1 DFQATT and CDR2 SNEGSKA (reference sequence). The V and J ends lost 0 bases and 9 bases respectively, with 9 bases between them. The CDR3 spans 11 residues. The CDR3 sequence is CSARDFGVQYF. The DNA of the CDR3 is TGCAGTGCTAGAGATTTCGGTGTGCAGTACTTC.

The chain is built from TRBV4-1 and TRBJ2-1; D is ambiguous. This CDR3 comprises 14 residues. Germline V gene sequence: CDR1 MGHRA, CDR2 YSYEKL. Trimming cost V 4 bases and J 4 bases, with 11 bases left between them. The CDR3 DNA reads as TGCGCCAGCAGCCCCCCCGGCGAATACAATGAGCAGTTCTTC. It codes for CASSPPGEYNEQFF.

The chain recombines TRBV29-1 with TRBJ2-7; 8 positions match TRBD1. V was pared by 0 bases and J by 3 bases, with 10 bases of the junction left unmatched. CDR3 length: 16 amino acids. Germline V gene sequence: CDR1 SQVTM, CDR2 ANQGSEA. The CDR3 DNA reads as TGCAGCGTTGAAGATCCGACCGGGACAGGAATCTACGAGCAGTACTTC. Translating it yields CSVEDPTGTGIYEQYF.

This clonotype was detected ten times or more. J is TRBJ2-7 and V is TRBV7-6; TRBD1 matches at 10 bases. Looked up from germline, CDR1 is SGHVS and CDR2 is FNYEAQ. The CDR3 has 15 amino acids. The junction had 10 bases not matched to a gene; V was cut back by 5 bases and J by 6 bases. The CDR3 here is CASSPGTGEWIEQYF. CDR3 sequence (DNA): TGTGCCAGCAGCCCCGGGACAGGGGAGTGGATCGAGCAGTACTTC.

The chain recombines TRBV20-1 with TRBJ2-5; 7 bases align to TRBD1. This CDR3 is built from 14 residues. CDR1 is DFQATT and CDR2 is SNEGSKA in the germline V gene (reference sequence). The J segment lost 1 base and the V segment lost 6 bases, leaving 8 bases of the junction unmatched. The CDR3 sequence: CSASPGTVQETQYF. CDR3 sequence (DNA): TGCAGTGCCAGTCCCGGGACAGTCCAAGAGACCCAGTACTTC.